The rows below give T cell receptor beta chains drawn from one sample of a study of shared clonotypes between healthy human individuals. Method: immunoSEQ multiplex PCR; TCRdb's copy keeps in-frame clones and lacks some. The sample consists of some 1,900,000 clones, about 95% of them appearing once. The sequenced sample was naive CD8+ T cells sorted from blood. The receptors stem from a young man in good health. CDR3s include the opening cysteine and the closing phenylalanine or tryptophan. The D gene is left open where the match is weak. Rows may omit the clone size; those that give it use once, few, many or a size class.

CASSQVGDRGPEAFF TGTGCCAGCAGCCAAGTTGGGGACAGGGGCCCTGAAGCTTTCTTT TRBJ1-1 TRBD1 NA TRBV4-2
CASSLVGRQETQYF TGTGCCAGCAGCTTGGTAGGGAGGCAAGAGACCCAGTACTTC TRBJ2-5 NA NA TRBV7-6
CASSEDPFNEQFF TGTGCCAGCAGTGAAGACCCGTTCAATGAGCAGTTCTTC TRBJ2-1 NA NA TRBV2
CASSTDKGGGLNTEAFF TGCGCCAGCAGCACGGACAAGGGAGGCGGTCTGAACACTGAAGCTTTCTTT TRBJ1-1 NA NA TRBV5-1
CASSFQGDDYGYTF TGTGCCAGCAGTTTTCAGGGCGATGACTATGGCTACACCTTC TRBJ1-2 NA once TRBV28
CASSYGRSRGTEAFF TGTGCCAGCAGTTACGGCAGGTCGAGAGGCACTGAAGCTTTCTTT TRBJ1-1 NA NA TRBV6-5
CASSRGLNTEAFF TGTGCCAGCAGTCGTGGTTTGAACACTGAAGCTTTCTTT TRBJ1-1 NA NA TRBV6-5
CASSGWGGQLNEQFF TGTGCCAGCAGTGGTTGGGGCGGGCAACTCAATGAGCAGTTCTTC TRBJ2-1 NA NA TRBV27
CASSAAPGQANQPQHF TGTGCCAGCAGCGCGGCACCGGGACAGGCGAATCAGCCCCAGCATTTT TRBJ1-5 TRBD1 NA TRBV5-5
CASRLRDGPTPLHF TGTGCCAGTAGACTCCGGGACGGACCTACACCCCTCCACTTT TRBJ1-6 NA few TRBV19
CASSLGLAGARAYF TGTGCCAGCAGTTTGGGACTAGCGGGGGCCAGGGCGTATTTT TRBJ2-3 TRBD2 NA TRBV6-5
CASSSPGQGVDEQYF TGTGCCAGTAGTAGCCCTGGACAGGGGGTCGACGAGCAGTACTTC TRBJ2-7 TRBD1 NA TRBV19
CASSYDRTYNEQFF TGTGCCAGCAGCTATGACAGGACCTACAATGAGCAGTTCTTC TRBJ2-1 NA NA TRBV5-5
CASSYSYPSYECVF TGTGCCAGCAGTTACTCGTACCCATCCTACGAGTGCGTCTTC TRBJ2-7 NA NA TRBV6-6
CASTRTGTGITEQYF TGTGCCAGCACCCGAACCGGGACAGGGATTACCGAGCAGTACTTC TRBJ2-7 TRBD1 NA TRBV11-2
CASSLDLGQGVGDTQYF TGTGCCAGCAGCTTAGATCTCGGACAGGGGGTTGGAGATACGCAGTATTTT TRBJ2-3 TRBD1 NA TRBV7-9
CASSGGASYYEQYF TGTGCCAGCAGCGGGGGGGCCTCCTACTACGAGCAGTACTTC TRBJ2-7 NA NA TRBV5-6
CASSLTGAGANVLTF TGTGCCAGCAGCTTGACAGGGGCTGGGGCCAACGTCCTGACTTTC TRBJ2-6 TRBD1 NA TRBV28
CASSLVGGGNEQFF TGTGCCAGCAGCTTAGTTGGTGGGGGTAATGAGCAGTTCTTC TRBJ2-1 NA NA TRBV11-2
CASSLGWEEQFF TGTGCCAGCAGCTTAGGTTGGGAGGAGCAGTTCTTC TRBJ2-1 NA NA TRBV7-9
CASSLGRQSQPQHF TGTGCCAGCAGCTTAGGTCGCCAGAGTCAGCCCCAGCATTTT TRBJ1-5 NA NA TRBV13
CASSAGLVSYEQYF TGTGCCAGCAGTGCCGGACTAGTATCTTACGAGCAGTACTTC TRBJ2-7 TRBD2 once TRBV6-1
CASSQVGGLQPQHF TGCGCCAGCAGCCAAGTAGGGGGCCTTCAGCCCCAGCATTTT TRBJ1-5 TRBD1 NA TRBV4-1
CASSLRSTGHEQYF TGCGCCAGCAGCCTGCGTTCTACCGGCCACGAGCAGTACTTC TRBJ2-7 NA NA TRBV4-1
CASSLPGFAEAFF TGTGCCAGCAGCTTACCAGGGTTCGCTGAAGCTTTCTTT TRBJ1-1 NA NA TRBV7-9
CASTWTAGSALHF TGTGCCAGCACCTGGACAGCCGGCTCGGCCCTCCACTTT TRBJ1-6 NA NA TRBV27
CASSYLGLAGDGEQFF TGTGCCAGCAGTTACTTGGGACTAGCGGGAGATGGTGAGCAGTTCTTC TRBJ2-1 TRBD2 NA TRBV6-5
CASSLEGGNEQYF TGTGCCAGCAGCTTAGAAGGCGGGAACGAGCAGTACTTC TRBJ2-7 NA NA TRBV7-8
CASSKSSSNNEQFF TGTGCCAGCAGCAAGTCCAGTTCTAACAATGAGCAGTTCTTC TRBJ2-1 NA NA TRBV21-1
CASSEGGSSTDTQYF TGTGCCAGCAGTGAAGGTGGTTCTAGCACAGATACGCAGTATTTT TRBJ2-3 NA NA TRBV2
CASSPKREGPDTQYF TGTGCCAGCAGCCCAAAGCGGGAGGGCCCAGATACGCAGTATTTT TRBJ2-3 TRBD2 NA TRBV9
CASSHHAGEDTGELFF TGTGCCAGCAGCCATCACGCGGGGGAAGACACCGGGGAGCTGTTTTTT TRBJ2-2 TRBD2 NA TRBV9
CASSSSSGGAIDTQYF TGTGCCAGCAGCTCCAGTAGCGGGGGGGCCATAGATACGCAGTATTTT TRBJ2-3 TRBD2 NA TRBV7-3
CATQWTAAQETQYF TGTGCCACCCAATGGACTGCCGCACAAGAGACCCAGTACTTC TRBJ2-5 NA NA TRBV15
CASSLGQFYGYTF TGTGCCAGCAGCTTAGGACAGTTCTATGGCTACACCTTC TRBJ1-2 NA NA TRBV5-4
CAWSTGQSYEQYF TGTGCCTGGAGTACGGGACAGTCCTACGAGCAGTACTTC TRBJ2-7 TRBD1 NA TRBV30
CASSLRRTAQETQYF TGTGCCAGCAGCCTACGGAGGACAGCTCAAGAGACCCAGTACTTC TRBJ2-5 NA NA TRBV6-5
CASSEARQGGDQPQHF TGTGCCAGCAGTGAAGCGCGGCAGGGCGGGGATCAGCCCCAGCATTTT TRBJ1-5 NA NA TRBV2
CAWSPKGGNEQFF TGTGCCTGGAGCCCAAAGGGTGGCAATGAGCAGTTCTTC TRBJ2-1 NA NA TRBV30
CASSQGGGQETQYF TGTGCCAGCAGCCAAGGCGGGGGGCAAGAGACCCAGTACTTC TRBJ2-5 TRBD2 NA TRBV4-2
CASSHDPLEFGSTDTQYF TGTGCCAGCAGCCACGATCCTTTGGAGTTCGGGAGCACAGATACGCAGTATTTT TRBJ2-3 NA NA TRBV13
CASSSGMNTEAFF TGTGCCAGCAGTTCTGGGATGAACACTGAAGCTTTCTTT TRBJ1-1 NA NA TRBV28